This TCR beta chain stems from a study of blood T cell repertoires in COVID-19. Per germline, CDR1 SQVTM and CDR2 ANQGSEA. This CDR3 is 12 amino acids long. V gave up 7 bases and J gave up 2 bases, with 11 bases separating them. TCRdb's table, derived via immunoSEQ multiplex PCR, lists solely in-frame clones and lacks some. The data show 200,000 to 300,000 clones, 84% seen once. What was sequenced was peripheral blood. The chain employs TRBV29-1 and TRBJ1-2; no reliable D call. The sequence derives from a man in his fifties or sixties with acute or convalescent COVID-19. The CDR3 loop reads CSGRSVNYGYTF. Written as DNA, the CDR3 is TGCAGCGGAAGATCAGTGAACTATGGCTACACCTTC.